This is a list of T cell receptor beta chains from one sample in a study of Graves' ophthalmopathy and Graves' hyperthyroidism. TCRdb re-analysed the multiplex PCR reads in MiXCR, keeping a single row per CDR3 protein. The table includes 350,000 to 400,000 distinct CDR3 sequences, approximately 20% detected once. Sequencing input: peripheral blood. Source of these receptors: a woman aged 18 to 35 with Graves' ophthalmopathy. Both conserved end residues are part of each CDR3. The D gene is left open where the match is weak. Clone size is not always given. Where it is, it says once, few, many or a class for expanded clones.

j_gene: TRBJ1-1
d_gene: .
v_gene: TRBV7-6
abundance: many
CDR3aa: CASSPREGWDTEAFF
CDR3nt: TGTGCCAGCAGCCCCCGCGAAGGGTGGGACACTGAAGCTTTCTTT

j_gene: TRBJ2-7
d_gene: .
v_gene: TRBV7-2
abundance: many
CDR3aa: CASSLEPSSYEQYF
CDR3nt: TGTGCCAGCAGCTTAGAGCCCAGCTCCTACGAGCAGTACTTC

j_gene: TRBJ1-1
d_gene: .
v_gene: TRBV7-9
abundance: many
CDR3aa: CASSLASTEAFF
CDR3nt: TGTGCCAGCTCACTGGCTTCCACTGAAGCTTTCTTT

j_gene: TRBJ1-1
d_gene: .
v_gene: TRBV9
abundance: many
CDR3aa: CASSVVWSDFMNTEAFF
CDR3nt: TGTGCCAGCAGCGTAGTATGGTCAGATTTCATGAACACTGAAGCTTTCTTT

j_gene: TRBJ1-2
d_gene: .
v_gene: TRBV6-5
abundance: few
CDR3aa: CASSSRTGNYGYTF
CDR3nt: TGTGCCAGCAGTTCCAGAACGGGGAACTATGGCTACACCTTC

j_gene: TRBJ2-4
d_gene: TRBD1
v_gene: TRBV28
abundance: many
CDR3aa: CASSPGQGKNIQYF
CDR3nt: TGTGCCAGCAGTCCGGGACAGGGAAAAAACATTCAGTACTTC

j_gene: TRBJ2-5
d_gene: TRBD1
v_gene: TRBV25-1
abundance: once
CDR3aa: CASQGAGETQYF
CDR3nt: TGTGCCAGCCAGGGGGCCGGGGAGACCCAGTACTTC

j_gene: TRBJ1-1
d_gene: TRBD1
v_gene: TRBV7-2
abundance: many
CDR3aa: CASSLDRGREAFF
CDR3nt: TGTGCCAGCAGCTTAGACAGGGGGCGCGAAGCTTTCTTT

j_gene: TRBJ2-5
d_gene: TRBD2
v_gene: TRBV4-2
abundance: .
CDR3aa: CASSQDGASGTQETQYF
CDR3nt: TGTGCCAGCAGCCAAGATGGGGCTAGCGGGACCCAAGAGACCCAGTACTTC

j_gene: TRBJ2-4
d_gene: .
v_gene: TRBV6-5
abundance: few
CDR3aa: CASSYNKARGNIQYF
CDR3nt: TGTGCCAGCAGTTACAATAAAGCGAGGGGGAACATTCAGTACTTC

j_gene: TRBJ2-5
d_gene: .
v_gene: TRBV6-1
abundance: .
CDR3aa: CASTGLWGERQETQYF
CDR3nt: TGTGCCAGCACCGGTCTCTGGGGGGAGCGACAAGAGACCCAGTACTTC

j_gene: TRBJ2-7
d_gene: TRBD1
v_gene: TRBV4-3
abundance: many
CDR3aa: CASSQRDRVDEQYF
CDR3nt: TGCGCCAGCAGCCAGAGGGACAGGGTCGACGAGCAGTACTTC

j_gene: TRBJ2-6
d_gene: .
v_gene: TRBV24-1
abundance: few
CDR3aa: CATSEISLDSGANVLTF
CDR3nt: TGTGCCACCAGTGAAATCTCCCTCGACTCTGGGGCCAACGTCCTGACTTTC

j_gene: TRBJ1-1
d_gene: .
v_gene: TRBV25-1
abundance: many
CDR3aa: CASSDSPLNTEAFF
CDR3nt: TGTGCCAGCAGTGATTCGCCCTTGAACACTGAAGCTTTCTTT

j_gene: TRBJ1-1
d_gene: .
v_gene: TRBV6-1
abundance: many
CDR3aa: CASRGDRPEAFF
CDR3nt: TGTGCCAGCAGAGGCGACAGGCCTGAAGCTTTCTTT

j_gene: TRBJ1-5
d_gene: .
v_gene: TRBV30
abundance: .
CDR3aa: CAWSVGLFNQPQHF
CDR3nt: TGTGCCTGGAGTGTGGGACTGTTCAATCAGCCCCAGCATTTT

j_gene: TRBJ2-7
d_gene: TRBD1
v_gene: TRBV5-1
abundance: many
CDR3aa: CASSGGTGWVEQYF
CDR3nt: TGCGCCAGCAGCGGGGGGACAGGATGGGTCGAGCAGTACTTC

j_gene: TRBJ1-5
d_gene: .
v_gene: TRBV28
abundance: many
CDR3aa: CASTTRPPQPQHF
CDR3nt: TGTGCCAGCACTACCCGGCCCCCTCAGCCCCAGCATTTT

j_gene: TRBJ2-7
d_gene: TRBD2
v_gene: TRBV20-1
abundance: .
CDR3aa: CSASETGGIHEQYF
CDR3nt: TGCAGTGCTAGTGAAACGGGAGGTATCCACGAGCAGTACTTC

j_gene: TRBJ2-7
d_gene: .
v_gene: TRBV6-4
abundance: many
CDR3aa: CASSVRQSTGSYEQYF
CDR3nt: TGTGCCAGCAGTGTGCGACAGAGCACGGGCTCCTACGAGCAGTACTTC

j_gene: TRBJ1-3
d_gene: .
v_gene: TRBV12-3/TRBV12-4
abundance: many
CDR3aa: CASTHSRDTIYF
CDR3nt: TGTGCCAGCACTCACTCACGGGACACCATATATTTT

j_gene: TRBJ1-1
d_gene: .
v_gene: TRBV20-1
abundance: .
CDR3aa: CSARDMGENTEAFF
CDR3nt: TGCAGTGCTAGAGATATGGGGGAGAACACTGAAGCTTTCTTT

j_gene: TRBJ1-5
d_gene: TRBD1
v_gene: TRBV4-1
abundance: .
CDR3aa: CASSPTGVESNQPQHF
CDR3nt: TGCGCCAGCAGCCCTACAGGGGTGGAGAGCAATCAGCCCCAGCATTTT

j_gene: TRBJ2-2
d_gene: TRBD2
v_gene: TRBV7-3
abundance: many
CDR3aa: CASSSHSGRADGELFF
CDR3nt: TGTGCCAGCAGCTCTCATAGCGGGAGGGCCGACGGGGAGCTGTTTTTT

j_gene: TRBJ2-2
d_gene: .
v_gene: TRBV6-2/TRBV6-3
abundance: many
CDR3aa: CASSLGEPGELFF
CDR3nt: TGTGCCAGCAGCCTTGGGGAGCCCGGGGAGCTGTTTTTT

j_gene: TRBJ2-2
d_gene: .
v_gene: TRBV6-2/TRBV6-3
abundance: many
CDR3aa: CASSLGLIGAGELFF
CDR3nt: TGTGCCAGCAGTCTCGGACTGATAGGGGCCGGGGAGCTGTTTTTT

j_gene: TRBJ2-5
d_gene: TRBD1
v_gene: TRBV6-1
abundance: once
CDR3aa: CAISEKTGIKETQYF
CDR3nt: TGTGCCATCAGTGAAAAGACAGGGATTAAAGAGACCCAGTACTTC

j_gene: TRBJ1-6
d_gene: .
v_gene: TRBV5-4
abundance: many
CDR3aa: CASSLKTGSNSPLHF
CDR3nt: TGTGCCAGCAGCTTAAAGACAGGATCTAATTCACCCCTCCACTTT

j_gene: TRBJ2-7
d_gene: .
v_gene: TRBV27
abundance: many
CDR3aa: CASSQLSSGGEQYF
CDR3nt: TGTGCCAGCAGTCAGCTCTCCTCCGGGGGCGAGCAGTACTTC

j_gene: TRBJ2-7
d_gene: TRBD1
v_gene: TRBV11-1
abundance: many
CDR3aa: CASSSGGGTGNPYEQYF
CDR3nt: TGTGCCAGCAGCTCAGGGGGCGGGACAGGGAACCCCTACGAGCAGTACTTC

j_gene: TRBJ2-7
d_gene: TRBD2
v_gene: TRBV6-1
abundance: .
CDR3aa: CASVGLAGGSTRYEQYF
CDR3nt: TGTGCCAGCGTGGGACTAGCGGGAGGGTCAACCAGATACGAGCAGTACTTC

j_gene: TRBJ2-5
d_gene: .
v_gene: TRBV15
abundance: .
CDR3aa: CATSRGGGQETQYF
CDR3nt: TGTGCCACCAGCAGAGGAGGGGGGCAAGAGACCCAGTACTTC

j_gene: TRBJ2-5
d_gene: .
v_gene: TRBV12-3/TRBV12-4
abundance: many
CDR3aa: CASSPRVSYQETQYF
CDR3nt: TGTGCCAGCAGTCCGCGGGTCAGTTATCAAGAGACCCAGTACTTC

j_gene: TRBJ2-2
d_gene: .
v_gene: TRBV12-3/TRBV12-4
abundance: many
CDR3aa: CASSSQQGPGELFF
CDR3nt: TGTGCCAGCAGTTCCCAACAGGGACCCGGGGAGCTGTTTTTT

j_gene: TRBJ2-7
d_gene: TRBD1
v_gene: TRBV24-1
abundance: many
CDR3aa: CATSDRQGGEQYF
CDR3nt: TGTGCCACCAGTGATAGACAGGGCGGCGAGCAGTACTTC

j_gene: TRBJ1-1
d_gene: TRBD1
v_gene: TRBV6-5
abundance: many
CDR3aa: CASSYSTGPNTEAFF
CDR3nt: TGTGCCAGCAGTTACTCGACAGGGCCAAACACTGAAGCTTTCTTT

j_gene: TRBJ2-3
d_gene: TRBD2
v_gene: TRBV12-3/TRBV12-4
abundance: .
CDR3aa: CASSLLAGGAPDTQYF
CDR3nt: TGTGCCAGCAGCCTCTTAGCGGGAGGGGCCCCAGATACGCAGTATTTT

j_gene: TRBJ1-2
d_gene: .
v_gene: TRBV6-2/TRBV6-3
abundance: .
CDR3aa: CASSAAEGRNYGYTF
CDR3nt: TGTGCCAGCAGTGCCGCAGAGGGGAGAAACTATGGCTACACCTTC

j_gene: TRBJ1-1
d_gene: .
v_gene: TRBV12-3/TRBV12-4
abundance: many
CDR3aa: CASTLTGLNTEAFF
CDR3nt: TGTGCCAGCACCCTGACAGGTTTAAACACTGAAGCTTTCTTT

j_gene: TRBJ1-2
d_gene: .
v_gene: TRBV6-2/TRBV6-3
abundance: many
CDR3aa: CASSSPVTFYGYTF
CDR3nt: TGTGCCAGCAGTTCTCCCGTCACTTTCTATGGCTACACCTTC

j_gene: TRBJ1-5
d_gene: .
v_gene: TRBV12-3/TRBV12-4
abundance: many
CDR3aa: CASSFTSGPQPQHF
CDR3nt: TGTGCCAGCAGTTTTACGTCCGGTCCTCAGCCCCAGCATTTT

j_gene: TRBJ2-2
d_gene: TRBD2
v_gene: TRBV19
abundance: many
CDR3aa: CASMRTSGTLGGELFF
CDR3nt: TGTGCCAGTATGAGGACTAGCGGGACCCTGGGCGGGGAGCTGTTTTTT

j_gene: TRBJ2-7
d_gene: TRBD2
v_gene: TRBV19
abundance: many
CDR3aa: CASGTSGGKQYF
CDR3nt: TGTGCCAGCGGGACTAGCGGGGGGAAGCAGTACTTC

j_gene: TRBJ1-6
d_gene: .
v_gene: TRBV27
abundance: many
CDR3aa: CASSFITSWDRRNSPLHF
CDR3nt: TGTGCCAGCAGTTTTATAACCTCATGGGACCGAAGGAATTCACCCCTCCACTTT

j_gene: TRBJ1-5
d_gene: .
v_gene: TRBV6-2/TRBV6-3
abundance: many
CDR3aa: CASRSRFNQPQHF
CDR3nt: TGTGCCAGCAGGTCCAGGTTCAATCAGCCCCAGCATTTT

j_gene: TRBJ2-2
d_gene: .
v_gene: TRBV24-1
abundance: many
CDR3aa: CATSGSWGMAGELFF
CDR3nt: TGTGCCACCAGTGGTAGTTGGGGGATGGCCGGGGAGCTGTTTTTT

j_gene: TRBJ2-7
d_gene: TRBD1
v_gene: TRBV29-1
abundance: .
CDR3aa: CSVVGPGQGRNEQYF
CDR3nt: TGCAGCGTTGTGGGGCCGGGACAGGGCCGGAACGAGCAGTACTTC

j_gene: TRBJ2-7
d_gene: .
v_gene: TRBV5-1
abundance: many
CDR3aa: CASSSTGLAYEQYF
CDR3nt: TGCGCCAGCAGTTCGACAGGACTTGCCTACGAGCAGTACTTC

j_gene: TRBJ1-3
d_gene: TRBD1
v_gene: TRBV7-2
abundance: many
CDR3aa: CASSLATGGASGNTIYF
CDR3nt: TGTGCCAGCAGCTTAGCGACAGGGGGCGCCTCTGGAAACACCATATATTTT

j_gene: TRBJ1-5
d_gene: .
v_gene: TRBV6-1
abundance: many
CDR3aa: CASSDFRDQPQHF
CDR3nt: TGTGCCAGCAGTGATTTCAGGGATCAGCCCCAGCATTTT

j_gene: TRBJ1-6
d_gene: .
v_gene: TRBV19
abundance: many
CDR3aa: CASSTSGWGSPLHF
CDR3nt: TGTGCCAGTAGTACATCAGGGTGGGGCTCACCCCTCCACTTT

j_gene: TRBJ1-1
d_gene: .
v_gene: TRBV19
abundance: .
CDR3aa: CASSKRFEAFF
CDR3nt: TGTGCCAGTAGTAAACGGTTTGAAGCTTTCTTT

j_gene: TRBJ1-2
d_gene: .
v_gene: TRBV4-3
abundance: many
CDR3aa: CASSQERGSGGYTF
CDR3nt: TGCGCCAGCAGCCAAGAAAGGGGGTCGGGTGGCTACACCTTC

j_gene: TRBJ2-7
d_gene: TRBD2
v_gene: TRBV7-2
abundance: many
CDR3aa: CASSYLAGGEQYF
CDR3nt: TGTGCCAGCAGCTACCTAGCGGGAGGCGAGCAGTACTTC